These 23 T cell receptor beta chains originate from one sample sequenced in a study of blood T cell repertoires in COVID-19. Sequencing was performed with immunoSEQ multiplex PCR; in TCRdb, only in-frame clones are kept and a portion is missing. The sample records about 200,000 clones, 83% being singletons. Input material: PBMCs or T cells enriched from blood (not recorded which). The receptor source for this set is a woman aged 50 to 60 who had been exposed to COVID-19.

The genes are TRBV15 and TRBJ2-2; the match to TRBD1 covers 10 bases. Germline loops: CDR1 LNHNV, CDR2 YYDKDF (reference sequence). CDR3 length equals 17 residues. V trimming: 1 base; J trimming: 4 bases; junction bases outside the gene matches: 6. Written as DNA, the CDR3 is TGTGCCACCAGCAGAGTTGGGGGACAGGGGATCACCGGGGAGCTGTTTTTT. It encodes CATSRVGGQGITGELFF.

This chain uses TRBV3-1 (or the pseudogene TRBV3-2) with TRBJ2-3, with 9 bases identical to TRBD2. V lost 2 bases and J lost 0; bases outside the gene matches: 0. The CDR3 totals 15 residues. Germline CDR1 and CDR2: LGHDT and YNNKEL (reference sequence). Here the CDR3 reads CASSQSGGSTDTQYF. The CDR3 DNA is TGTGCCAGCAGCCAAAGCGGGGGGAGCACAGATACGCAGTATTTT.

The chain is built from TRBV5-6 and TRBJ1-4, with 9 nucleotides matching TRBD1. This CDR3 comprises 16 residues. V lost 4 bases and J lost 5; bases outside the gene matches: 9. Germline CDR1 SGHDT, CDR2 YYEEEE. The CDR3 bases are TGTGCCAGCAGCCCACAGGGGGCATCACGCAATGAAAAACTGTTTTTT. It codes for CASSPQGASRNEKLFF.

The chain employs TRBV5-1 and TRBJ1-1; D gene uncertain. The V end lost 5 bases, the J end lost 4 bases, and 18 bases lay between the germline ends. Germline V gene data show CDR1 as SGHRS and CDR2 as YFSETQ. This CDR3 spans 15 amino acids. CDR3 sequence reads: CASRLTTGSGTEAFF. The CDR3 nucleotides are TGCGCCAGCAGACTAACGACGGGGTCCGGCACTGAAGCTTTCTTT.

V and J are TRBV28 and TRBJ1-1; no clear D gene. CDR3 length: 12 amino acids. CDR1 and CDR2 from the germline V gene are MDHEN and SYDVKM. Trimming pared 4 bases from V and 11 bases from J, leaving 14 bases between. The CDR3 nucleotides read TGTGCCAGCAGTTCTACGAGGGATCGGGCTTTCTTT. This codes for CASSSTRDRAFF.

The chain recombines TRBV18 with TRBJ1-1, with a weak D call TRBD1 (6 bases). CDR3 length: 13 residues. Per germline, CDR1 KGHSH and CDR2 LQKENI. Between the trimmed V and J ends, which lost 6 bases and 4 bases, there was a span of 12 bases. The DNA for the CDR3 is TGTGCCAGCTCGTACAGGGCTGGCACTGAAGCTTTCTTT. It specifies CASSYRAGTEAFF.

The J gene is TRBJ1-6, the V gene TRBV4-1; a possible D gene is TRBD1 (5 bases). V lost 1 base, J lost 7 bases, and 17 bases lay in between. The CDR3 length is 17 residues. Germline CDR1 reads MGHRA; CDR2 reads YSYEKL. CDR3 loop: CASSQGPRGGRNSPLHF. CDR3 sequence (DNA): TGCGCCAGCAGCCAAGGACCCCGGGGGGGACGAAATTCACCCCTCCACTTT.

The rearrangement joins TRBV7-9 to TRBJ1-2, with D hard to call. V lost 2 bases, J lost 2 bases, and 6 bases lay in between. In germline, CDR1 is SEHNR, CDR2 FQNEAQ (reference sequence). The CDR3 runs to 13 residues. The CDR3 coding sequence is TGTGCCAGCAGCTTACAGGAAAACTATGGCTACACCTTC. It is translated as CASSLQENYGYTF.

The rearrangement links TRBV10-2 to TRBJ1-2, with a tentative D call TRBD1 (5 bases). This CDR3 is 14 amino acids long. The V and J ends lost 2 bases and 8 bases respectively, with 15 bases between them. Germline V lookup: CDR1 WSHSY, CDR2 SAAADI. The CDR3 protein is CASSERRQLGGYTF. The CDR3 DNA follows: TGCGCCAGCAGTGAGCGGAGACAGCTGGGGGGCTACACCTTC.

The chain couples TRBV5-4 to TRBJ1-2, with 11 bases matching TRBD1. V gave up 1 base and J gave up 4 bases; unmatched junction bases: 3. This CDR3 is 15 amino acids long. Germline-derived CDR1 and CDR2 are SGHNT and YYREEE (reference sequence). The CDR3 DNA reads TGTGCCAGCAGCTTGATTGGACAGGGGGCCTATGGCTACACCTTC. This gives the protein CASSLIGQGAYGYTF.

The rearrangement uses TRBV4-3 and TRBJ2-5, with D maybe TRBD1 (6 bases). The V gene's germline CDR1 is LGHNA and CDR2 YSLEER. The length of the CDR3 is 14 residues. The V end lost 1 base, the J end lost 5 bases, and 11 bases lay between the germline ends. The CDR3: CASSQGTDGETQYF. The DNA of the CDR3 is TGCGCCAGCAGCCAAGGGACAGACGGGGAGACCCAGTACTTC.

This clone was recorded a few times. This chain joins TRBV5-8 and TRBJ1-2; possibly TRBD1 for D (5 bases). V lost 4 bases, J lost 4 bases, and 20 bases lay in between. CDR3 length: 16 residues. Germline CDR1 is SGHTS and CDR2 is YDEGEE. This chain's CDR3 is CASSHLLEGRVYGYTF. The CDR3 DNA is TGTGCCAGCAGCCATCTTCTGGAGGGCAGGGTCTATGGCTACACCTTC.

The chain has TRBV5-6 and TRBJ2-7, with TRBD1 as a possible D gene (5 bases). Germline CDR1 and CDR2: SGHDT and YYEEEE. The CDR3 loop spans 15 amino acids. Trimming removed 0 bases at V and 4 bases at J, with 14 bases between. CDR3 residues: CASSLAQVSGYEQYF. The CDR3 DNA follows: TGTGCCAGCAGCTTGGCACAGGTATCAGGGTACGAGCAGTACTTC.

J is TRBJ2-3 and V is TRBV3-1 (or the pseudogene TRBV3-2), with D perhaps matching TRBD2 (6 bases). This CDR3 is 14 amino acids long. The germline V gene encodes CDR1 LGHDT and CDR2 YNNKEL (reference sequence). V shed 5 bases and J shed 2 bases, with 11 bases lying between them. The DNA of the CDR3 is TGTGCCAGCAGCGAAAGGGGACTCACAGATACGCAGTATTTT. Translated: CASSERGLTDTQYF.

The genes are TRBV5-1 and TRBJ2-7, with 8 bases identical to TRBD1. This CDR3 region has 15 residues. The germline V gene has CDR1 SGHRS and CDR2 YFSETQ. V shed 4 bases, J shed 0 bases, and the junction held 6 bases outside the gene matches. This CDR3 reads CASSTGTGPSYEQYF. The CDR3 DNA reads TGCGCCAGCAGCACCGGGACAGGCCCCTCCTACGAGCAGTACTTC.

The genes are TRBV10-3 and TRBJ2-6; TRBD1 matches at 8 bases. V gave up 6 bases and J gave up 0 bases; unmatched junction bases: 1. Germline V gives CDR1 ENHRY, CDR2 SYGVKD. CDR3 length: 15 residues. The CDR3 coding sequence is TGTGCCATCAGGACAGGGGACTCTGGGGCCAACGTCCTGACTTTC. This gives the protein CAIRTGDSGANVLTF.

The chain uses TRBV4-1 and TRBJ2-1, with TRBD1 matching 11 bases. Looked up from germline, CDR1 is MGHRA and CDR2 is YSYEKL. Germline trimming cut 2 bases from V and 6 bases from J; bases unmatched to any gene: 12. The CDR3 spans 18 residues. The CDR3 DNA reads as TGCGCCAGCAGCCAAAGTAATAGTGGACAGGGGGCTCGCAATGAGCAGTTCTTC. Protein: CASSQSNSGQGARNEQFF.

J is TRBJ2-1 and V is TRBV5-1; 9 nucleotides match TRBD2. The CDR3 is made up of 15 amino acids. After removal of 0 bases from V and 10 bases from J, the junction contained 8 bases not matched to a gene. CDR1 and CDR2 (germline): SGHRS, YFSETQ. The CDR3 sequence: CASSLAGTSPMEQFF. CDR3 bases: TGCGCCAGCAGCTTGGCGGGGACTAGCCCGATGGAGCAGTTCTTC.

CDR3 nucleotides: TGCAGCGTTGGCCGCAGGGAAGGCGAGCAGTACTTC. This encodes CSVGRREGEQYF. V and J are TRBV29-1 and TRBJ2-7; TRBD1 might be the D (5 bases). The V end was cut by 4 bases, the J end by 6 bases, with 13 bases between. The germline V gene encodes CDR1 SQVTM and CDR2 ANQGSEA. The CDR3 covers 12 residues.

This chain joins TRBV28 and TRBJ2-1; a possible D gene is TRBD2 (5 bases). Germline V gene lookup returns CDR1 MDHEN and CDR2 SYDVKM. V was cut by 3 bases and J by 9 bases, with 12 bases left in between. This CDR3 has 13 residues. The CDR3, as DNA: TGTGCCAGCAGTTTCAATGGCGAGGGTGAGCAGTTCTTC. Residues: CASSFNGEGEQFF. Full variable domain (remainder filled in from reference TRBV28 and TRBJ2-1): DVKVTQSSRYLVKRTGEKVFLECVQDMDHENMFWYRQDPGLGLRLIYFSYDVKMKEKGDIPEGYSVSREKKERFSLILESASTNQTSMYLCASSFNGEGEQFFGPGTRLTVL.

Comment on this clone: Other nucleotide sequences in the sample specify the same CDR3. The V gene is TRBV5-4, the J gene TRBJ2-5, with D uncertain. The CDR3 is 13 amino acids. The germline V gene has CDR1 SGHNT and CDR2 YYREEE (reference sequence). Trimming shortened V by 4 bases and J by 0 bases, and 7 bases separated the two germline ends. The CDR3 bases are TGTGCCAGCAGCCTCGACAACCAAGAGACCCAGTACTTC. Translated: CASSLDNQETQYF.

The chain joins TRBV12-3 or TRBV12-4 to TRBJ1-1; D is unresolved. The CDR3 covers 13 residues. The V gene lost 6 bases and the J gene lost 1 base, with 9 bases spanning the gap. As DNA, the CDR3 is TGTGCCAGCAGCATTAAGAGGAACACTGAAGCTTTCTTT. Protein: CASSIKRNTEAFF.

The chain uses TRBV7-9 and TRBJ2-3; 8 bases are a match to TRBD2. The CDR3 extends over 15 amino acids. J lost 2 bases, V lost 5 bases, and 6 bases had no gene match. CDR1 and CDR2 from the germline V gene are SEHNR and FQNEAQ (reference sequence). As DNA, the CDR3 is TGTGCCAGCAGCCTTAGCGGGGCATTCACAGATACGCAGTATTTT. Amino acid sequence: CASSLSGAFTDTQYF.